The 30 T cell receptor beta chains reported below all come from one sample, sequenced in a study of T-cell reconstitution after alpha-beta-depleted transplantation in children. A TCRbeta library incorporating unique molecular identifiers was prepared. TCRdb re-called the PCR reads with MiXCR, one entry per CDR3 protein. The table lists around 250,000 distinct CDR3 sequences, under 30% of them singletons, with roughly 2.5% in the top ten. The sequences come from PBMCs, collected before TCRalphabeta/CD19-depleted stem cell transplant. All receptors come from a girl aged 2-10 years with Fanconi anemia, due to receive a stem cell transplant.

A note on this clonotype: The germline gene is not matched at one end of the junction; a read error may be the cause. The rearrangement uses TRBV20-1 and TRBJ2-1; D gene uncertain. Germline CDR1 is DFQATT and CDR2 is SNEGSKA (reference sequence). The CDR3 is 10 amino acids. Here the CDR3 DNA reads TGCAGTGCTTCCTCCAATGAGCAGTTCTTC. Residues: CSASSNEQFF.

This clonotype appeared many times. The V gene is TRBV29-1, the J gene TRBJ2-7; a weak D match, TRBD2 (6 bases). There are 14 residues in the CDR3. Trimming stripped 6 bases from V and 2 bases from J, with 17 bases between. The germline V gene has CDR1 SQVTM and CDR2 ANQGSEA. The CDR3 here is CSVGRTGYPYEQYF. The CDR3 region has the DNA TGCAGCGTGGGGAGGACGGGGTACCCCTACGAGCAGTACTTC.

V usage is TRBV7-2 and J usage is TRBJ2-7; 7 bases agree with TRBD2. The V segment lost 3 bases and the J segment 1 base; nucleotides outside the gene matches: 3. Germline CDR1 reads SGHTA; CDR2 reads FQGNSA. The CDR3 loop spans 14 amino acids. The CDR3 DNA sequence: TGTGCCAGCAGCTTGGGGCGGGAGTCCTACGAGCAGTACTTC. Translated, it gives CASSLGRESYEQYF. Variable domain in full (rest from reference TRBV7-2 and TRBJ2-7): GAGVSQSPSNKVTEKGKDVELRCDPISGHTALYWYRQSLGQGLEFLIYFQGNSAPDKSGLPSDRFSAERTGGSVSTLTIQRTQQEDSAVYLCASSLGRESYEQYFGPGTRLTVT.

This clonotype was recorded at least ten times. The CDR3: CASRGPEQFF. The CDR3 nucleotides are TGTGCCAGCAGGGGGCCTGAGCAGTTCTTC. The chain recombines TRBV2 with TRBJ2-1; perhaps TRBD1 as D (5 bases). V was cut by 6 bases and J by 9 bases, with 6 bases left in between. Germline CDR1 is SNHLY and CDR2 is FYNNEI. The CDR3 totals 10 residues.

The count of this clonotype is one. The chain is built from TRBV30 and TRBJ2-7; 9 nucleotides align to TRBD1. Germline V lookup: CDR1 GTSNPN, CDR2 SVGIG (reference sequence). J was trimmed by 5 bases and V by 0 bases; bases with no gene match: 5. The CDR3 totals 14 residues. The CDR3 sequence is CAWSVPDRGNEQYF. As DNA, the CDR3 is TGTGCCTGGAGTGTTCCGGACAGGGGCAACGAGCAGTACTTC.

This clonotype was observed at least ten times. The chain employs TRBV12-3 or TRBV12-4 and TRBJ2-7; TRBD2 aligns across 7 bases. CDR3 length: 17 residues. The V and J ends lost 5 bases and 2 bases, in that order; junction bases with no gene match: 15. The CDR3 sequence: CASSRIQAGLVTYEQYF. The CDR3 nucleotides read TGTGCCAGCAGTCGCATCCAAGCGGGGCTAGTTACCTACGAGCAGTACTTC.

This clonotype was observed at least ten times. CDR3 loop: CASSYRLGQGAYEQYF. CDR3 in DNA: TGTGCCAGCAGTTACCGCCTGGGACAGGGAGCCTACGAGCAGTACTTC. The chain uses TRBV6-5 and TRBJ2-7; 9 bases fit TRBD1. This CDR3 contains 16 residues. V lost 2 bases, J lost 2 bases, and 7 bases stayed unmatched. CDR1 MNHEY and CDR2 SVGAGI come from the germline V gene.

This clonotype appeared many times. This chain links TRBV11-2 with TRBJ2-5; D remains unclear. Trimming pared 0 bases from V and 5 bases from J, leaving 4 bases between. The CDR3 contains 12 residues. Germline-derived CDR1 and CDR2 are SGHAT and FQNNGV. CDR3: CASSLDSETQYF. Here the CDR3 DNA reads TGTGCCAGCAGCTTAGATTCGGAGACCCAGTACTTC. Combining the CDR3 with reference TRBV11-2 and TRBJ2-5 gives the whole variable domain EAGVAQSPRYKIIEKRQSVAFWCNPISGHATLYWYQQILGQGPKLLIQFQNNGVVDDSQLPKDRFSAERLKGVDSTLKIQPAKLEDSAVYLCASSLDSETQYFGPGTRLLVL.

This clonotype was detected only a few times. The chain uses TRBV28 and TRBJ1-5; D is unclear. This CDR3 is built from 12 residues. Deletions cut 6 bases from V and 7 bases from J, with 10 bases between. Germline V gene sequence: CDR1 MDHEN, CDR2 SYDVKM. DNA for the CDR3: TGTGCCAGCAGCTCTCGTAACCAGCCCCAGCATTTT. It yields the protein CASSSRNQPQHF. Based on the CDR3 plus reference TRBV28 and TRBJ1-5, the full variable domain is DVKVTQSSRYLVKRTGEKVFLECVQDMDHENMFWYRQDPGLGLRLIYFSYDVKMKEKGDIPEGYSVSREKKERFSLILESASTNQTSMYLCASSSRNQPQHFGDGTRLSIL.

V gene TRBV12-3 or TRBV12-4 combines with J gene TRBJ2-5; the D gene is possibly TRBD2 (6 bases). Trimming removed 1 base from V and 3 bases from J, with 9 bases in between. The length of the CDR3 is 14 residues. The CDR3 protein is CASSLVAEKETQYF. The CDR3 coding sequence is TGTGCCAGCAGTTTAGTAGCGGAGAAAGAGACCCAGTACTTC.

This clonotype came up many times. The chain is built from TRBV29-1 and TRBJ1-2, with 7 bases fitting TRBD1. The germline gives CDR1 SQVTM, CDR2 ANQGSEA. The CDR3 contains 13 residues. V was pared by 4 bases and J by 12 bases, with 14 bases of the junction left unmatched. CDR3 amino acids: CSVGGAGQLHNTF. The CDR3 DNA reads TGCAGCGTTGGGGGTGCGGGACAGCTCCATAACACCTTC.

This clonotype was seen many times. The rearrangement links TRBV12-3 or TRBV12-4 to TRBJ2-3; TRBD1 or TRBD2 may be the D gene (5 bases each). The ends were cut back, 9 bases at V and 0 bases at J, with 10 bases in the middle. This CDR3 contains 13 residues. The CDR3 sequence: CASTGRSTDTQYF. The DNA for the CDR3 is TGTGCCAGTACGGGACGTAGCACAGATACGCAGTATTTT.

The J gene is TRBJ2-7, the V gene TRBV10-3; D may be TRBD1 (6 bases). Germline CDR1 ENHRY, CDR2 SYGVKD. Trimming left V 3 bases short and J 7 bases short, with 13 bases between. This CDR3 region has 13 residues. The CDR3 is CAISEQGWGEQYF. The CDR3 nucleotides are TGTGCCATCAGTGAACAGGGTTGGGGGGAGCAGTACTTC.

This clonotype appeared a single time. The chain is built from TRBV20-1 and TRBJ2-1; D might be TRBD1 or TRBD2, each matching 5 bases. Germline lookup yields CDR1 DFQATT and CDR2 SNEGSKA (reference sequence). V was cut by 4 bases and J by 2 bases, with 9 bases left in between. The CDR3 contains 13 residues. The CDR3, as DNA: TGCAGTGCTATAGGGGAGCCCTACAATGAGCAGTTCTTC. Protein sequence: CSAIGEPYNEQFF.

This clonotype was seen a single time. The chain joins TRBV20-1 to TRBJ1-1; unclear D gene. The CDR3 contains 13 residues. Germline assignment: CDR1 DFQATT and CDR2 SNEGSKA (reference sequence). CDR3 region: CSLSEHMNTEAFF. The CDR3 bases are TGCAGCCTCTCAGAGCACATGAACACTGAAGCTTTCTTT.

This clonotype was detected ten times or more. The chain recombines TRBV20-1 with TRBJ2-5; 7 nucleotides line up with TRBD2. This CDR3 has 11 amino acids. V shed 3 bases and J 5 bases; nucleotides not matched to a gene: 0. Germline V lookup: CDR1 DFQATT, CDR2 SNEGSKA (reference sequence). CDR3 nucleotides: TGCAGTGCTAGGCGGGGGGAGACCCAGTACTTC. Amino acid sequence: CSARRGETQYF.

The chain combines TRBV4-2 with TRBJ2-3, with 9 bases lining up with TRBD2. Germline CDR1 LGHNA, CDR2 YNFKEQ. V lost 0 bases to trimming and J lost 5 bases; unmatched junction nucleotides: 6. The CDR3 totals 16 residues. The CDR3 sequence is CASSQDWGLAGDTQYF. The CDR3 nucleotides are TGTGCCAGCAGCCAAGATTGGGGACTAGCCGGAGATACGCAGTATTTT.

This clonotype came up a few times. The chain employs TRBV6-5 and TRBJ2-3; D is undetermined. V lost 2 bases to trimming and J lost 4 bases, with 10 bases between them. CDR1 MNHEY and CDR2 SVGAGI come from the germline V gene. CDR3 length equals 14 residues. CDR3 coding DNA: TGTGCCAGCAGTTACCTCGCCCAAGCAGATACGCAGTATTTT. This gives the protein CASSYLAQADTQYF.

This clonotype has at least ten counts. V usage is TRBV9 and J usage is TRBJ2-5, with D possibly being TRBD2 (6 bases). CDR1 is SGDLS, CDR2 YYNGEE, per germline. This CDR3 is built from 15 residues. Trimming removed 0 bases at V and 4 bases at J, with 13 bases between. CDR3 bases: TGTGCCAGCAGCGTAGCCGTGGACGGGGGAGAGACCCAGTACTTC. It specifies CASSVAVDGGETQYF.

This clonotype was observed at least ten times. The CDR3 DNA sequence: TGCGCCAGCAGCTTGGTGCTCCCGGGACAGGGAGTGAACACTGAAGCTTTCTTT. Translation: CASSLVLPGQGVNTEAFF. The genes are TRBV5-1 and TRBJ1-1, with TRBD1 identical over 9 bases. The CDR3 is 18 residues long. Per germline, CDR1 SGHRS and CDR2 YFSETQ. J was trimmed by 0 bases and V by 0 bases; bases with no gene match: 9.

This chain connects TRBV5-1 to TRBJ1-5, with 8 bases lining up with TRBD1. Germline assignment: CDR1 SGHRS and CDR2 YFSETQ. Losses at the gene ends were 0 bases for V and 7 bases for J; bases not matched to a gene: 6. This CDR3 comprises 15 residues. The CDR3 loop is CASSLAGGFGQPQHF. The CDR3 DNA reads TGCGCCAGCAGCTTGGCAGGGGGCTTTGGGCAGCCCCAGCATTTT.

This clonotype occurred once. V and J are TRBV12-3 or TRBV12-4 and TRBJ1-5; D may be TRBD1 (6 bases). Trimming cost V 8 bases and J 0 bases, with 8 bases left between them. The CDR3 extends over 13 amino acids. The CDR3 sequence: CASQGYSNQPQHF. As DNA, the CDR3 is TGTGCCAGCCAGGGGTATAGCAATCAGCCCCAGCATTTT.

V usage is TRBV28 and J usage is TRBJ2-3; 8 positions match TRBD1. Trimming at V came to 3 bases and at J to 1 base, leaving 12 bases not matched to a gene. There are 18 residues in the CDR3. Germline values: CDR1 MDHEN, CDR2 SYDVKM. The CDR3 reads CASSFPTLDREGTDTQYF. The DNA for the CDR3 is TGTGCCAGCAGTTTTCCCACGTTGGACAGGGAAGGCACAGATACGCAGTATTTT. The entire variable domain, with the rest obtained from reference TRBV28 and TRBJ2-3, is as follows: DVKVTQSSRYLVKRTGEKVFLECVQDMDHENMFWYRQDPGLGLRLIYFSYDVKMKEKGDIPEGYSVSREKKERFSLILESASTNQTSMYLCASSFPTLDREGTDTQYFGPGTRLTVL.

This clonotype was seen only a few times. A much more abundant neighbour one base away suggests this may be a read error. The rearrangement links TRBV7-8 to TRBJ2-7; 8 bases are shared with TRBD2. From germline, CDR1 is SGHVS and CDR2 FQNEAQ. The CDR3 contains 14 residues. With V trimmed by 3 bases and J by 4 bases, 5 bases remained unmatched. In DNA, the CDR3 is TGTGCCAGCAGCTTGGGAGCTAGCGGGTACGAGCAGTACTTC. Its translation is CASSLGASGYEQYF.

This clonotype was seen repeatedly, ten times or more. The genes are TRBV6-6 and TRBJ2-1; D is undetermined. The CDR3 length is 11 residues. Germline CDR1 MNHNY, CDR2 SVGAGI (reference sequence). Trimming stripped 5 bases from V and 11 bases from J, with 10 bases between. In DNA form, the CDR3 reads TGTGCCAGCAGTCTACCTCTAAAGCAGTTCTTC. Its protein product is CASSLPLKQFF.

The CDR3 protein is CSASQTSGKETQYF. In nucleotides, the CDR3 is TGCAGTGCTTCCCAGACTAGCGGGAAAGAGACCCAGTACTTC. The rearrangement links TRBV20-1 to TRBJ2-5, with 11 bases matching TRBD2. CDR1 and CDR2 from the germline V gene are DFQATT and SNEGSKA (reference sequence). CDR3 length: 14 residues. J gave up 3 bases and V 5 bases, and 5 bases lay outside the gene matches.

In this sample, this clonotype turned up many times. The V gene is TRBV25-1, the J gene TRBJ1-6, with a possible D match to TRBD1 (5 bases). The V end was cut by 0 bases, the J end by 11 bases, with 8 bases between. CDR1 is MGHDK and CDR2 is SYGVNS in the germline V gene. This CDR3 has 13 residues. CDR3 in amino acids: CASSEYRGPPLHF. In nucleotides, the CDR3 is TGTGCCAGCAGTGAATATAGGGGCCCACCCCTCCACTTT.

A few counts support this clonotype. The rearrangement links TRBV5-5 to TRBJ2-5; 8 nucleotides line up with TRBD1. This CDR3 region has 16 residues. J was trimmed by 2 bases and V by 2 bases; bases with no gene match: 8. CDR1 is SGHKS and CDR2 is YYEKEE in the germline V gene (reference sequence). DNA for the CDR3: TGTGCCAGCAGCTTCCACCGGACAGGGCTACAAGAGACCCAGTACTTC. This encodes CASSFHRTGLQETQYF.

Ten or more counts support this clonotype. V usage is TRBV5-6 and J usage is TRBJ2-1, with 13 bases identical to TRBD2. Germline CDR1 is SGHDT and CDR2 is YYEEEE. The V gene end was trimmed by 0 bases and the J gene end by 5 bases; junction bases not matched to a gene: 5. The CDR3 is 17 residues long. In nucleotides, the CDR3 is TGTGCCAGCAGCTTGGGGAGACTAGCGGGAGGTGACAATGAGCAGTTCTTC. As protein: CASSLGRLAGGDNEQFF.

This clonotype appeared many times. CDR3 nucleotides: TGTGCCACCAGCAGTCGAATCGAAAGGGGTGGGCAGTTCTTC. Its protein product is CATSSRIERGGQFF. This sequence joins TRBV15 and TRBJ2-1, with D perhaps matching TRBD1 (5 bases). The germline V gene encodes CDR1 LNHNV and CDR2 YYDKDF (reference sequence). Trimming pared 3 bases from V and 12 bases from J, leaving 18 bases between. The length of the CDR3 is 14 residues.